This T cell receptor (beta chain) was identified during a study of cytomegalovirus exposure and HLA in healthy donors (dated by TCRdb to the late 2010s). Notes on the research overall: An earlier analysis of several hundred of the donors reported 250 to 350 Gb of sequence data and roughly 100 million unique TCR beta sequences from 150 million to 200 million T cells. An early release that covered about 640 HLA-typed donors contained approximately 300 gigabases of sequencing data and about 93 million unique TCR sequences. The genetic ancestry cluster associated with self-reported Caucasian donors included 81% of the approximately 400 genotyped donors. The study aimed to test whether signatures of past pathogen exposure could be identified by cataloging public T cell receptors. The study used immunosequencing to profile the T cell repertoires of 666 subjects and linked those repertoires to cytomegalovirus serostatus. A separate validation cohort of about 110 different subjects was used in addition to the roughly 700-subject first cohort. To predict cytomegalovirus infection status, the study brought together high-throughput TCR immunosequencing, statistical association of individual TCRs with disease status, and machine learning. In a later analysis, previously published TCR beta repertoires from about 670 donors were re-analyzed and high-resolution HLA genotyping was added so that TCR occurrence patterns could be studied. In the later analysis, no new phenotypic data were used to find candidate immune exposures; instead, reliance was placed on TCR beta sequences and their occurrence across donors. In an earlier analysis of roughly 580 of the donors, high-throughput TCR beta sequencing was used to judge whether each TCR beta V gene segment behaved as functional or pseudogenic. Donor age, sex, ethnicity and CMV serostatus were collected together with the repertoire data. Genome-wide SNP genotypes for about three fifths of the 666 donors were used in a later genetic analysis, which treated that subset as a discovery cohort. Every repertoire in the discovery cohort had been generated on one and the same sequencing platform. HLA typing included class I and class II loci at four-digit resolution. Typing coverage differed by locus: A, B, C, DRB1 and DQB1 were typed in roughly 620-640 donors, DQA1 in about 500, DPA1 in some 570, and DPB1 in approximately 450. Because of strong linkage in the cohort, 4 to 6 DR-DQ haplotypes were treated as single units for association and clustering. Across 300 to 500 genotyped donors of the cohort, an average of approximately 240,000 unique TCR beta nucleotide sequences per donor were sequenced, and about a sixth of those sequences were non-productive.

Comments on this clone: There is no known antigen for this receptor. Base qualities are not at hand, and no much larger clone is one base apart.

What the study reported, not specific to this receptor: An earlier analysis of roughly 570 of the donors showed that most TCR beta V segments appeared in productive rearrangements either about 87% or about 30% of the time, which broadly matched IMGT annotations. At a false discovery rate of 0.05, a later analysis linked around 17,000 TCR beta sequences to specific HLA alleles. According to a later genetic analysis, donors in an Asian-associated ancestry cluster had fewer N-insertions in productive TCRs than the approximately 700-donor mean. When HLA alleles, especially DR and DQ, strongly co-occurred, attributing TCR associations to individual alleles was difficult. A later analysis found that TCR association rates varied across HLA loci, with DRB1 alleles showing the most associated TCRs and HLA-C alleles the fewest. In a later analysis, HLA-associated TCR beta chains were found to be more clonally expanded and to have lower generation probabilities than equally common non-associated chains. A later analysis found that most CMV-associated TCR beta chains appeared HLA-restricted, with HLA associations seemingly driven largely by CMV exposure. A group of highly shared sequence variants was considered likely to be a technical artifact of the sequencing pipeline. While some public TCRs were present in many individuals, most TCR sequences turned up only very rarely across donors. Immune exposure information for the cohort was limited to CMV serostatus. Because HLA typing was missing for some donors at each locus, association tests included only the typed subset. The authors suggested that the approach could potentially be generalized to other disease states and immunological phenotypes. In vitro tests confirmed that a few of the cytomegalovirus-associated TCR beta chains recognize cytomegalovirus antigens. The study listed 150 to 200 TCR beta chains as associated with cytomegalovirus. Because the 87-base-pair reads could not distinguish some IMGT-functional V segments, including TRBV6-2 and TRBV6-3, those segments were excluded. A later analysis reported that several top co-occurrence clusters appeared linked to parvovirus B19, influenza, CMV and Epstein-Barr virus. Because counts were too low, seventeen rarely observed V segments, including chromosome 9 orphons, were excluded from the earlier analysis of 587 of the donors. A further reported finding was that TCR beta sequences accurately predicted the HLA-A and HLA-B alleles for most subjects in the first cohort. Correlated functional status among segregating V segments might be attributable to linkage disequilibrium, but an unknown experimental factor could not be ruled out. The classifier was reported to diagnose cytomegalovirus status with high specificity and sensitivity in both the original and validation cohorts. In this cohort, only TCR beta chains were sequenced, and detectable features were limited by the absence of alpha or paired-chain data. In a later genetic analysis, a missense DCLRE1C variant was associated with V-gene and J-gene trimming of TCR beta chains, and the association was replicated in an independent cohort. Presence/absence analyses assumed roughly uniform sequencing depth across donors, an assumption that may not hold.

The CDR3 runs 13 residues from the cysteine to the phenylalanine. CDR3 DNA is the only sequence kept; it has 39 bases, read in frame from the first base. A distance of 11 bases separates the germline ends of V and J, which lose 0 bases and 8 bases respectively. From a lookup of the germline V gene, CDR1 and CDR2 are SGHRS and YFSETQ. The cohort consisted of 600 to 700 healthy bone marrow donors. Cohort members were all nominally healthy when sampled, although unrecorded immune exposures were likely present. The donor tested CMV seronegative, placing the donor among the roughly 350 seronegative members of the cohort. Every donor gave a peripheral blood sample, and the peripheral blood mononuclear cells from that sample were used for TCR beta sequencing. The Qiagen DNeasy Blood Extraction Kit was used to extract genomic DNA from the blood cell samples. The library was built by means of the immunoSEQ multiplex PCR assay. For the multiplex PCR, a mixture combining 60 forward primers for TCR Vbeta segments and 13 reverse primers for TCR Jbeta segments was used. The CDR3 region of rearranged TCR beta genes was amplified from genomic DNA with a multiplex PCR assay. The Illumina HiSeq System was used to sequence the amplified TCR beta libraries as 87-base-pair reads. The paper's data handling went like this. A later analysis tallied roughly 76 million unique TCR beta chains across the 666 repertoires, and around 12 million of those chains were shared by two or more donors. Raw reads were error-corrected and collapsed into unique sequences with a nearest-neighbor algorithm that merged closely related sequences to remove PCR and sequencing errors. V, D and J gene segments were assigned by aligning CDR3 sequences to IMGT reference sequences. Each retained sequence needed at least a six-nucleotide match to both a V gene segment and a J gene segment. A rearrangement was called productive if the CDR3 had no stop codons and remained in frame with V and J, and every other rearrangement was called non-productive. CDR3 was defined by IMGT convention, running from the second conserved V-encoded cysteine to the conserved J-encoded phenylalanine. The earlier analysis of roughly 590 of the donors excluded sequences that lacked an unambiguous match to a single V gene segment. An earlier analysis of a few hundred of the donors classified V segments as functional when productive rearrangements were above 56.7% and as segregating when the standard deviation between donors was above 5%. To diagnose cytomegalovirus status from the catalog of TCR beta chain sequences, a statistical classification framework was built. A later analysis assigned V and J genes by comparing TCR nucleotide sequences with IMGT/GENE-DB human TR gene sequences. A later analysis assigned CDR3 sequences and most-parsimonious VDJ recombination scenarios with the TCRdist pipeline. In a later analysis, every TCR beta chain was defined by the combination of its CDR3 amino acid sequence and its V-gene family, and reads without a unique V-gene family were dropped. To address suspected cross-contamination and a sequencing artifact, a later analysis removed approximately 600 highly shared, low-generation-probability nucleotide sequences. A later analysis calculated a clonal expansion index for each public chain from normalized within-repertoire ranks of inferred template counts. In a later analysis, generation probabilities were computed using a VDJ recombination model fitted to out-of-frame rearrangements, and the results were checked against IGoR. In a later analysis, hypergeometric tests were used to score TCR-TCR, TCR-HLA and TCR-CMV co-occurrence, with a repertoire-size bias correction applied to TCR pairs. To estimate false discovery rates, a later analysis permuted the HLA or CMV assignments 20 times. In a later analysis, co-occurring TCRs were grouped using DBSCAN, with TCRdist sequence similarity added in when clustering inside HLA-allele-positive subsets. Repertoires with fewer than 30,000 or more than 120,000 public chains were left out of co-occurrence clustering, as were five repertoires with anomalous nucleotide sharing. The table was pulled from immuneACCESS by TCRdb, which kept in-frame rearrangements only. Such tables lose some clones; where checked, under half of the loss comes from unresolved V genes, and the rest has no known cause. The DNA gave D and trimming, while V, J and clone size come from that table. The sample table holds about 170,000 clones, of which roughly 70% were seen once. The ten largest clones represent about 1.6% of the sample.

Sequencing was carried out using PBMCs. The TCR comes from a girl aged 10 to 17 in good health and CMV-seronegative. The chain employs TRBV5-1 and TRBJ1-2; perhaps TRBD1 is the D gene, with 5 bases matching. The CDR3 reads CASSLVGTKGYTF. The sequenced DNA: TGCGCCAGCAGCTTGGTCGGGACTAAAGGCTACACCTTC.